The T cell receptor (beta chain) described here comes from a study of long-term antiretroviral therapy in people with HIV. As for the study in general: In the earliest collections, sampling predates the 2015 immediate-ART recommendation by about a decade. Findings and limits, study-wide: Subsequent to ART, diversity was augmented yet persisted below that of transplant donor controls. ART adherence, viral resistance and therapy changes were undocumented. Blood obtained between 2004 and 2017 may reflect older ART regimens.

On this clone itself: What it binds is not known.

In germline, CDR1 is SGHVS, CDR2 FNYEAQ. The CDR3 spans 16 residues. Trimming removed 0 bases at V and 2 bases at J, with 13 bases between. Researchers ran immunoSEQ v3.0 at survey level. Some clones are missing from TCRdb's copy, which holds only in-frame ones; the method was immunoSEQ multiplex PCR. The data hold approximately 26,000 clones, with roughly four fifths observed a single time. This chain links TRBV7-6 with TRBJ2-5, with D possibly being TRBD1 or TRBD2 (7 bases each). Sample: unsorted PBMCs, taken 2.9 years after starting antiretroviral therapy. This TCR was sampled from a man aged 50 to 60 with HIV. CDR3: CASSLAVQGGQETQYF. DNA of the CDR3: TGTGCCAGCAGCTTAGCGGTCCAGGGGGGGCAAGAGACCCAGTACTTC.